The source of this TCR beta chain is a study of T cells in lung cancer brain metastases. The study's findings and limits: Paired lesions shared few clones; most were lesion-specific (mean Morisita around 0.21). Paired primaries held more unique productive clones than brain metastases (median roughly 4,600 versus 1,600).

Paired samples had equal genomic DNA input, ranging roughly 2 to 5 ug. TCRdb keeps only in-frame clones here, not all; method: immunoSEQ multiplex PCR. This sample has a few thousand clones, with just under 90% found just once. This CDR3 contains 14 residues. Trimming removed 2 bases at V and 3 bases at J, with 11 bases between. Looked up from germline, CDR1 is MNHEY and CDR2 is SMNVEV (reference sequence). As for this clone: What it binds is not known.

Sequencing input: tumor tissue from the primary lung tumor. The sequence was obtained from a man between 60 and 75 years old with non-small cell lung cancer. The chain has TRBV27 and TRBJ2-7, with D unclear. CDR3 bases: TGTGCCAGCAGTTTAAGGCCAGCCGACTACGAGCAGTACTTC. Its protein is CASSLRPADYEQYF.